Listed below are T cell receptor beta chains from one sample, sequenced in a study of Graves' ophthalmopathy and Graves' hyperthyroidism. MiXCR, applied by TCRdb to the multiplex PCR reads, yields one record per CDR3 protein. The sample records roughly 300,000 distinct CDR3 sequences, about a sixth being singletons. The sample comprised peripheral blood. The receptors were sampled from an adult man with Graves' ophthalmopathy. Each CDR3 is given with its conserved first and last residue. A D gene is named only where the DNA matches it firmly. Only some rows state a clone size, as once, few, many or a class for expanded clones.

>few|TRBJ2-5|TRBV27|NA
TGTGCCAGCAGTTTAAATGGCTACCAAGAGACCCAGTACTTC
CASSLNGYQETQYF
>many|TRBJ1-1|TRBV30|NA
TGTGCCTGGGGGGGGCCGGGCACTGAAGCTTTCTTT
CAWGGPGTEAFF
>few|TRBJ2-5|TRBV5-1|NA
TGCGCCAGCAGCCCGGGGCCAGCGAGGAAAGAGACCCGGTACTTC
CASSPGPARKETRYF
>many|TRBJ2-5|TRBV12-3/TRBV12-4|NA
TGTGCCAGCAGTTCAAGGGGGTTGGAGACCCAGTACTTC
CASSSRGLETQYF
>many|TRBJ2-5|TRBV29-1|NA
TGCAGCGTTGAAGATCACAGGGTCCGGGAGACCCAGTACTTC
CSVEDHRVRETQYF
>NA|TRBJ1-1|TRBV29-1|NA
TGCAGCGTTGAATCCATGACCACTGAAGCTTTCTTT
CSVESMTTEAFF
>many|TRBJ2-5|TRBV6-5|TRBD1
TGTGCCAGCAGTACCAACCCAGGGGGCCGTGAGACCCAGTACTTC
CASSTNPGGRETQYF
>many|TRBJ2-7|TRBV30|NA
TGTGCCTGGAGTGTGAGGTACGAGCAGTACTTC
CAWSVRYEQYF
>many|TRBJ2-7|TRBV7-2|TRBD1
TGTGCCAGCAGCCCCTACAGGGGCCCCTCCTACGAGCAGTACTTC
CASSPYRGPSYEQYF
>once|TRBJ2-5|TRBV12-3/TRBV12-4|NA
TGTGCCAGCACCTCACGGGGGCGGACCCAGTACTTC
CASTSRGRTQYF
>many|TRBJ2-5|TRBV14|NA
TGTGCCAGCAGCCCCAAAAAAGGCAGGGCTAACCAAGAGACCCAGTACTTC
CASSPKKGRANQETQYF
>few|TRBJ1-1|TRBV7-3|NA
TGTGCCAGCAGCTCAGGAGCGGGGGTCACTGAAGCTTTCTTT
CASSSGAGVTEAFF
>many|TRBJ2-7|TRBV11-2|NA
TGTGCCAGCAGCCCCAACAGGGGACTCCCAACCAGCTCCTACGAGCAGTACTTC
CASSPNRGLPTSSYEQYF
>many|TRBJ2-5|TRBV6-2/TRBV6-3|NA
TGTGCCAGCAGTGGATCGAGGGAGACCCAGTACTTC
CASSGSRETQYF
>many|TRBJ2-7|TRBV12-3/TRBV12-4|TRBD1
TGTGCCAGCAGCACAGGGGGCAATTCCTACGAGCAGTACTTC
CASSTGGNSYEQYF
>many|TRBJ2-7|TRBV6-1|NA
TGTGCCAGCAGTGGACAGGTCTACTCCTACGAGCAGTACTTC
CASSGQVYSYEQYF
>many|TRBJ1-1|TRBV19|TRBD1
TGTGCCAGTAGGTTACCCTCGACAGGGGCTACGAACACTGAAGCTTTCTTT
CASRLPSTGATNTEAFF
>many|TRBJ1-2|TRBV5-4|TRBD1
TGTGCCAGCAGGGAGGGGACAGCTAACTATGGCTACACCTTC
CASREGTANYGYTF
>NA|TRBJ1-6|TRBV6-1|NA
TGTGCCAGCTGCCAGAGCTCCTATAATTCATCCCTCCACTTT
CASCQSSYNSSLHF
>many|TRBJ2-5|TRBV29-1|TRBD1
TGCAGCGTTCAGTCAGGGGGTGAGACCCAGTACTTC
CSVQSGGETQYF
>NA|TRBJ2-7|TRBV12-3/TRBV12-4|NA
TGTGCCAGCAGTTTATGGGGCTTTAGCTCCTACGAGCAGTACTTC
CASSLWGFSSYEQYF
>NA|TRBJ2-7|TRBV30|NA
TGTGCCTGGAGTCAGGACCTCTCCTACGAGCAGTACTTC
CAWSQDLSYEQYF
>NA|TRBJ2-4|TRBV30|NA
TGTGCCTGGAGCGAAGGAGGCGGGTACATTCAGTACTTC
CAWSEGGGYIQYF
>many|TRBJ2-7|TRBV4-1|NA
TGCGCCAGCAGCCAACATCCGGGGACCTACGAGCAGTACTTC
CASSQHPGTYEQYF
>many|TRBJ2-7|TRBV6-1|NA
TGTGCCAGCAGTCCTCGGACCTCGAATGCCTACGAGCAGTACTTC
CASSPRTSNAYEQYF
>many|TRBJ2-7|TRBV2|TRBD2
TGTGCCAGCAGTGAGCTAGCGGGAGCGGGTGAGCAGTACTTC
CASSELAGAGEQYF